This T cell receptor beta chain was captured by sequencing in a study of blood T cell repertoires in COVID-19. The wider study: Italy, Spain and the United States were the sources of the convalescent and acute COVID-19 samples. From T cells, B-cell-depleted T cells, or PBMCs came the material, which was cDNA or gDNA.

In this sample, this clone turned up once. This CDR3 region has 14 residues. Per the germline V gene, CDR1 is SEHNR and CDR2 is FQNEAQ (reference sequence). Trimming left V 1 base short and J 5 bases short, with 11 bases between. Per the original data handling: Estimates of nucleated cell counts were drawn from the amplification of reference gene primers. Profiling relied on immunoSEQ multiplex PCR, and the TCRdb table lists in-frame clones only, not all of them. The V and J calls and clone size come from that table; D and trimming were worked out from the DNA. Of under 300,000 clones in the sample, around 80% are singletons; the top ten hold approximately 3.2%.

J is TRBJ1-1 and V is TRBV7-9; unclear D gene. The receptor was isolated from a woman between 18 and 29 years old with acute or convalescent COVID-19. Material for sequencing was peripheral blood. DNA of the CDR3: TGTGCCAGCAGCTTAGAACAATCGGGAACTGAAGCTTTCTTT. Amino acids: CASSLEQSGTEAFF.